This T cell receptor (beta chain) is from a study of human CD8 memory T cell subsets. General study points: Among the subsets, Chao1 estimates suggested that stem-like memory T cells were more diverse than precursor exhausted T cells. The beta chain was the only T cell receptor chain that the study sequenced. Precursor exhausted T cells shared very few clonotypes with stem-like memory T cells.

The germline gives CDR1 MGHDK, CDR2 SYGVNS. CDR3 size: 13 residues. Judged by frequency, this clonotype is medium-sized. Its target is not known. Scientists made TCR beta libraries using UMI-labeled 5' RACE. Following a re-call of the 5' RACE reads, TCRdb has one entry per CDR3 protein and lacks DNA. The sample's table shows some 7,500 distinct CDR3 sequences. The rearrangement uses TRBV25-1 and TRBJ1-5. The sequence was collected from a human donor in good health. The sample taken for sequencing was CD8+ T cells from PBMCs. CDR3: CASSVGFGQPQHF.